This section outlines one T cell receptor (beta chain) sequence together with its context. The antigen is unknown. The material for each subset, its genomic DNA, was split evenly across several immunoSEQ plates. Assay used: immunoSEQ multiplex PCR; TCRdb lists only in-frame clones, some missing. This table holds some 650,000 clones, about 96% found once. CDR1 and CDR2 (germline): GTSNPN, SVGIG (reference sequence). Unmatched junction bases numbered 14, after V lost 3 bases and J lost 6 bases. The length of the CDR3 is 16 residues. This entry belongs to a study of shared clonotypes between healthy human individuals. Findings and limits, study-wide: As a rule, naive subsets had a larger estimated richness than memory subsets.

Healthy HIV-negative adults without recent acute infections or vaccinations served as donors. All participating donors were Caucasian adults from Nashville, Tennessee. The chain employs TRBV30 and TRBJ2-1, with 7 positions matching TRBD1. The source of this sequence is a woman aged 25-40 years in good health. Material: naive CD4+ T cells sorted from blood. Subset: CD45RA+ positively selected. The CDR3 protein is CAWRGRTGALRNEQFF. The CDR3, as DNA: TGTGCCTGGAGGGGTAGAACAGGGGCTCTACGCAATGAGCAGTTCTTC.